The clone carrying this T cell receptor (beta chain) was counted ten times or more. TCR beta CDR3 regions were amplified from RNA. When the TCR CDR3 underwent first-round RT-PCR, the HTBI primer set was used. TCRdb processed the multiplex PCR reads anew with MiXCR; each CDR3 protein has one entry. Here the sample spans hundreds of thousands of distinct CDR3 sequences, 45% being singletons. These data come from a study of T cells in Graves' hyperthyroidism and ophthalmopathy. The germline gives CDR1 KGHDR, CDR2 SFDVKD. The CDR3 is 15 residues long. The ends were cut back, 5 bases at V and 0 bases at J, with 10 bases in the middle.

The TCR originated in an adult man with Graves' disease, either hyperthyroidism or ophthalmopathy (not recorded which). This sequence joins TRBV24-1 and TRBJ1-5, with D uncertain. The sequencing input was peripheral blood or thyroid tissue (not recorded which). CDR3 amino acids: CATSGSANSNQPQHF. The CDR3 nucleotides read TGTGCCACCAGTGGGTCAGCTAATAGCAATCAGCCCCAGCATTTT.